The next 6 T cell receptor beta chains were all read from a single sample in a study of blood T cell repertoires in COVID-19 (dated by TCRdb to about 2020). Library construction relied on the immunoSEQ multiplex PCR assay. Here the immuneACCESS table is served through TCRdb, limited to in-frame sequences with V and J called. Missing clones are a known gap in these copies; in checked studies unresolved V genes cover under half, and the rest lacks a known reason. This sample holds 250,000 to 350,000 clones; about 85% were observed only once. The top ten constitute 4% to 5% of the sample. Source material: peripheral blood. The receptors come from a woman aged 45-65 years with active or convalescent COVID-19.

As regards this clone: One end of the junction fails to match germline, which may point to a read error. The chain has TRBV5-5 and TRBJ2-5, with a tentative D call TRBD1 (6 bases). The CDR3 loop spans 14 amino acids. Germline values: CDR1 SGHKS, CDR2 YYEKEE (reference sequence). CDR3 bases: TGTGCCAGCAGCTTGGAAGTCCTACAGGGCGAACAGAACTTC. Translating it yields CASSLEVLQGEQNF.

This clone was seen once. J is TRBJ1-2 and V is TRBV5-1; D remains ambiguous. Between the trimmed V and J ends, which lost 0 bases and 4 bases, there was a span of 13 bases. This CDR3 contains 15 residues. CDR1 and CDR2 from the germline V gene are SGHRS and YFSETQ. The CDR3 reads CASSLGGEIGYGYTF. The CDR3 region has the DNA TGCGCCAGCAGCTTGGGTGGGGAGATCGGCTATGGCTACACCTTC.

The CDR3 sequence: CASSYSSGLNQPQHF. The DNA of the CDR3 is TGTGCCAGCAGTTACTCGTCGGGACTCAATCAGCCCCAGCATTTT. The gene calls are TRBV6-5 and TRBJ1-5; maybe TRBD1 (5 bases). CDR1 is MNHEY, CDR2 SVGAGI, per germline. The V end was cut by 0 bases, the J end by 3 bases, with 9 bases between. The CDR3 is 15 amino acids.

In its sample, this clone was seen many times. Compared with germline, one end of the junction differs, possibly owing to a read error. V and J are TRBV7-7 and TRBJ2-5; the D gene is possibly TRBD2 (6 bases). The germline gives CDR1 SSHAT, CDR2 FNYEAQ (reference sequence). There are 18 residues in the CDR3. CDR3 loop: CASSLALGAGRARETQYF. In DNA form, the CDR3 reads TGTGCTAGCAGCTTAGCCCTAGGTGCGGGAAGGGCCCGGGAGACCCAGTACTTC. The whole variable domain, filled in from reference TRBV7-7 and TRBJ2-5, reads GAGVSQSPRYKVTKRGQDVTLRCDPISSHATLYWYQQALGQGPEFLTYFNYEAQPDKSGLPSDRFSAERPEGSISTLTIQRTEQRDSAMYRCASSLALGAGRARETQYFGPGTRLLVL.

The rearrangement uses TRBV28 and TRBJ2-1, with 9 bases fitting TRBD1. The V and J ends lost 7 bases and 7 bases, in that order; junction bases with no gene match: 8. The CDR3 consists of 14 residues. Looked up from germline, CDR1 is MDHEN and CDR2 is SYDVKM. CDR3 sequence reads: CASKPGQGINEQFF. The CDR3 nucleotides are TGTGCCAGCAAGCCGGGACAGGGAATAAATGAGCAGTTCTTC.

This clone was observed once. The chain's CDR3 is CASSQGGQGTYEQYF. DNA of the CDR3: TGTGCCAGCAGCCAAGGGGGACAGGGAACCTACGAGCAGTACTTC. The chain is built from TRBV3-1 (or the pseudogene TRBV3-2) and TRBJ2-7; TRBD1 matches 9 bases. The CDR3 sequence is 15 residues long. CDR1 is LGHDT, CDR2 YNNKEL, per germline (reference sequence). Trimming at V came to 1 base and at J to 2 bases, leaving 3 bases not matched to a gene.